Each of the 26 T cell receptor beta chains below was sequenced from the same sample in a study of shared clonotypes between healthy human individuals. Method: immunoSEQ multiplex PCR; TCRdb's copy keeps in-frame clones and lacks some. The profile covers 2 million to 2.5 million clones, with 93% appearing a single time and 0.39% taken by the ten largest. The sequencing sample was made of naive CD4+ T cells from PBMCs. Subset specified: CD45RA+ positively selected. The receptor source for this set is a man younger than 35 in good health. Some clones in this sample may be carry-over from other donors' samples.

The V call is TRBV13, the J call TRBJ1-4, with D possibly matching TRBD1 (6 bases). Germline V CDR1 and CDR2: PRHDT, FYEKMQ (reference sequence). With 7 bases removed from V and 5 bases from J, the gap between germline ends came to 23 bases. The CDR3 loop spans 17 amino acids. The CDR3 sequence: CASTNGGRDRRNEKLFF. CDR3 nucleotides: TGTGCCAGCACCAACGGGGGGCGCGATAGGCGGAATGAAAAACTGTTTTTT.

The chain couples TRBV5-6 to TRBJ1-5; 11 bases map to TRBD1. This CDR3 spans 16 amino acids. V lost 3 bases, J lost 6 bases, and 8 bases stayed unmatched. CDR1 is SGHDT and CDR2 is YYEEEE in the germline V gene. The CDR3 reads CASSYLRDRGFQPQHF. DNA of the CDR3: TGTGCCAGCAGCTACCTCCGGGACAGGGGGTTTCAGCCCCAGCATTTT.

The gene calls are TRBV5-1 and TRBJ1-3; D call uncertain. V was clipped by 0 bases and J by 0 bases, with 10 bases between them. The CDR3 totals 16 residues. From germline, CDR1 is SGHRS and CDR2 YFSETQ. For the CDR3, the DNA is TGCGCCAGCAGCTTGGCCCCCCAAGTCTCTGGAAACACCATATATTTT. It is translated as CASSLAPQVSGNTIYF.

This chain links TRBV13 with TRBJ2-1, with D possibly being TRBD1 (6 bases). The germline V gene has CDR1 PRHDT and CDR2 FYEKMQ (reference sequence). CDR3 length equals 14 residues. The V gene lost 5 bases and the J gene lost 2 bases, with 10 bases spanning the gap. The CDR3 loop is CASSLRQAYNEQFF. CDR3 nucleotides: TGTGCCAGCAGCCTCAGACAGGCCTACAATGAGCAGTTCTTC.

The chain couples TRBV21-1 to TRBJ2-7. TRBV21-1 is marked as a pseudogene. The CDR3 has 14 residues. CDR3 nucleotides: TGTGCCAGCAGCTGGGGTCTCAGCCGCTACGAGCAGTACTTC. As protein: CASSWGLSRYEQYF.

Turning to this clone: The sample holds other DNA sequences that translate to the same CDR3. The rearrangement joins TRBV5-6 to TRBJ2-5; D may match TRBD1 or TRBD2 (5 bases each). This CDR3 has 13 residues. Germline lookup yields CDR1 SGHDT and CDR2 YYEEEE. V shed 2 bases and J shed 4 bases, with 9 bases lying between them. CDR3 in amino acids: CASSFGAGETQYF. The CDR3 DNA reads TGTGCCAGCAGCTTTGGGGCGGGAGAGACCCAGTACTTC.

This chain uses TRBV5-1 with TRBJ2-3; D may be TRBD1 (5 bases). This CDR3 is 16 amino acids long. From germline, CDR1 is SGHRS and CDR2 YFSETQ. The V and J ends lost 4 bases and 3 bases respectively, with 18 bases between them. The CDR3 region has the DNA TGCGCCAGCAGCCCACCGACAGACACACAAACAGATACGCAGTATTTT. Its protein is CASSPPTDTQTDTQYF. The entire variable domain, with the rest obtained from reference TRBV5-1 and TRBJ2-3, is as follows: KAGVTQTPRYLIKTRGQQVTLSCSPISGHRSVSWYQQTPGQGLQFLFEYFSETQRNKGNFPGRFSGRQFSNSRSEMNVSTLELGDSALYLCASSPPTDTQTDTQYFGPGTRLTVL.

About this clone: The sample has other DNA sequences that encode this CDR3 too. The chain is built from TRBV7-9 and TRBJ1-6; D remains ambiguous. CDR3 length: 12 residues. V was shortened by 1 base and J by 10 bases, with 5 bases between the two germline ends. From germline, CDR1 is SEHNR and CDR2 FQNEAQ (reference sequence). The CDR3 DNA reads TGTGCCAGCAGCTTAGGAGACTCACCCCTCCACTTT. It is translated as CASSLGDSPLHF.

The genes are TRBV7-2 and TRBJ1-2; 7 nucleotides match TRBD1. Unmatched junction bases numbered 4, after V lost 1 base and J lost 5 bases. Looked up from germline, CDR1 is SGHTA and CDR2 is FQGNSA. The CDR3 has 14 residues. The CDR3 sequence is CASSLDNRGYGYTF. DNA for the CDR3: TGTGCCAGCAGCTTAGACAACAGGGGTTATGGCTACACCTTC.

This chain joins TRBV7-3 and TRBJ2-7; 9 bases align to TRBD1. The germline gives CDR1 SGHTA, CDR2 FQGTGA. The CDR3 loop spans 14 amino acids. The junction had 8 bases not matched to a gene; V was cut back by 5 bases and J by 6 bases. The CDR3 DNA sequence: TGTGCCAGCAGCCGGGACAGGGTGTCGAGCGAGCAGTACTTC. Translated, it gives CASSRDRVSSEQYF.

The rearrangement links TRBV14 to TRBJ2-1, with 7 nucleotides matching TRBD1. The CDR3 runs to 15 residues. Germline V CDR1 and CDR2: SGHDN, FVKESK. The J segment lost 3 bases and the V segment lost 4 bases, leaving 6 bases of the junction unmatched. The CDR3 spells CASSLGQSFYNEQFF. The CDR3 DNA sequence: TGTGCCAGCAGCCTGGGACAGTCCTTCTACAATGAGCAGTTCTTC.

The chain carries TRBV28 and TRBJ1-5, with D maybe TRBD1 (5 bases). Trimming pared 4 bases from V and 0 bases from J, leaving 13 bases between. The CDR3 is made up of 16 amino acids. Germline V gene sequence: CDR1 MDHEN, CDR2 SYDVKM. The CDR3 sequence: CASSSAGTGSNQPQHF. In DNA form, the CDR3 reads TGTGCCAGCAGTTCCGCAGGGACGGGTAGCAATCAGCCCCAGCATTTT.

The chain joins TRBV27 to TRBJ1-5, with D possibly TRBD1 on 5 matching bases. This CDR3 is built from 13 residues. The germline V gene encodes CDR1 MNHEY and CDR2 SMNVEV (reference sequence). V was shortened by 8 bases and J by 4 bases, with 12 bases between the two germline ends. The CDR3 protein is CASGRQTNQPQHF. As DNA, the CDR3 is TGTGCCAGCGGTCGACAGACTAATCAGCCCCAGCATTTT.

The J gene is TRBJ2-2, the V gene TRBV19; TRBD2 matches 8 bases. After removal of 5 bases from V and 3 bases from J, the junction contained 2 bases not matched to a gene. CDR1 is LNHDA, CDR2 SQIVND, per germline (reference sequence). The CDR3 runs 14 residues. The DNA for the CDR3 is TGTGCCAGTAGTGGGACTAGAGACACCGGGGAGCTGTTTTTT. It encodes CASSGTRDTGELFF.

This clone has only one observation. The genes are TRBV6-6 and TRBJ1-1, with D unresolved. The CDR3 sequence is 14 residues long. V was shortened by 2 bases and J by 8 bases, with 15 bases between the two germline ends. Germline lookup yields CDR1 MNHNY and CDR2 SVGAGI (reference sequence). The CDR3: CASSYQGQAPEAFF. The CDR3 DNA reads TGTGCCAGCAGTTACCAAGGGCAGGCCCCGGAAGCTTTCTTT.

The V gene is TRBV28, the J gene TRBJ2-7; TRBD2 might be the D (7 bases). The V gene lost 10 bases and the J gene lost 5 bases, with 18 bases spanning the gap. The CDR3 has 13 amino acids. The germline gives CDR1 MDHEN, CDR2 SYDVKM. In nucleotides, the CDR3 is TGTGCCACCCTGGGGGGGCATTTCGACGAGCAGTACTTC. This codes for CATLGGHFDEQYF.

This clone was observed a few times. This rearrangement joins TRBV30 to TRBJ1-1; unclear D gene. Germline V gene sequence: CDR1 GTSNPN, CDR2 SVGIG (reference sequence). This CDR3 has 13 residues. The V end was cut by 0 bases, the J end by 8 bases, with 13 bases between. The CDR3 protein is CAWSVDERGEAFF. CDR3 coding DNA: TGTGCCTGGAGTGTGGATGAGCGGGGAGAAGCTTTCTTT.

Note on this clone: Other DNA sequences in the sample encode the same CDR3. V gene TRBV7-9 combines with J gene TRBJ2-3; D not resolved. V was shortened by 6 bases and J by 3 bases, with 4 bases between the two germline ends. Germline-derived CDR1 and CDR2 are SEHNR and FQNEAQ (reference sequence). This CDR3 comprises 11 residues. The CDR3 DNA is TGTGCCAGCAGTAATACAGATACGCAGTATTTT. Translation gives CASSNTDTQYF.

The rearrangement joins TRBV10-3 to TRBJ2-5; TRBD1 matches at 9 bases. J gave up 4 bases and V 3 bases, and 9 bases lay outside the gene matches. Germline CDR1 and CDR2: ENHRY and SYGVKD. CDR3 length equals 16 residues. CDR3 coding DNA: TGTGCCATCAGTGATGGGGGGACAGGGCTGGGAGAGACCCAGTACTTC. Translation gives CAISDGGTGLGETQYF.

For the CDR3, the DNA is TGTGCCAGCACCCCGGGACACCACCTAACAATAGCCAAAAACATTCAGTACTTC. This sequence encodes CASTPGHHLTIAKNIQYF. The rearrangement uses TRBV7-2 and TRBJ2-4; possible D gene TRBD1, 6 bases. V lost 7 bases and J 0 bases, leaving 22 bases between the germline ends. CDR3 length: 18 residues. Germline CDR1 reads SGHTA; CDR2 reads FQGNSA.

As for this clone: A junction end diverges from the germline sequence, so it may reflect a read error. The CDR3 reads CASSLSSGRRKDTQYF. The CDR3 nucleotides read TGTGCCAGCAGTCTATCTAGCGGGAGAAGAAAAGATACGCAGTATTTT. The chain combines TRBV27 with TRBJ2-3; 10 bases match TRBD2. The CDR3 consists of 16 residues. From germline, CDR1 is MNHEY and CDR2 SMNVEV (reference sequence).

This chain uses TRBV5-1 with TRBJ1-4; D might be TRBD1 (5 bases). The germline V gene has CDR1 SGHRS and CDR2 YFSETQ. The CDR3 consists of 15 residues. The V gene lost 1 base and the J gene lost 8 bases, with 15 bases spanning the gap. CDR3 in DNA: TGCGCCAGCAGCTTGACGACCCGAGGGGCCGAAAAACTGTTTTTT. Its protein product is CASSLTTRGAEKLFF.

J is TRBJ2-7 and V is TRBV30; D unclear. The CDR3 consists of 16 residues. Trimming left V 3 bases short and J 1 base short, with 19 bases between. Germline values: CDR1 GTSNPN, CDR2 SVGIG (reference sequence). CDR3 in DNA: TGTGCCTGGAGACATCCGACCGGGCTCGGGTCCTACGAGCAGTACTTC. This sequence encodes CAWRHPTGLGSYEQYF.

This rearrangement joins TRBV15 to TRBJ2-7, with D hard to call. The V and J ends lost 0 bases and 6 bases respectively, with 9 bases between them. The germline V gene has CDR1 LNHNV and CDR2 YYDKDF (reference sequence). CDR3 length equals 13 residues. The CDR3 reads CATSRDLGREQYF. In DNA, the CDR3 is TGTGCCACCAGCAGAGATCTAGGGCGCGAGCAGTACTTC.

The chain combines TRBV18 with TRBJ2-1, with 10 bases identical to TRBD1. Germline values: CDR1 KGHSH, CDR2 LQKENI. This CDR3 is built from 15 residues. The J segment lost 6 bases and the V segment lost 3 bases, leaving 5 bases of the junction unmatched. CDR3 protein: CASSPDRGSFNEQFF. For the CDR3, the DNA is TGTGCCAGCTCACCGGACAGGGGGAGTTTCAATGAGCAGTTCTTC.

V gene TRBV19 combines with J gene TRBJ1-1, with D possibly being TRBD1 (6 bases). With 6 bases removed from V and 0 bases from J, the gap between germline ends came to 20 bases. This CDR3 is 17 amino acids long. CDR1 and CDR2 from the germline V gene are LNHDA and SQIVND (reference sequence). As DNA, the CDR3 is TGTGCCAGTAGGCCGTGGGGGGCGGGGAATCTGAACACTGAAGCTTTCTTT. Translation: CASRPWGAGNLNTEAFF. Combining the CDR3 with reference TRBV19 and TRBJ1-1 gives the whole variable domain DGGITQSPKYLFRKEGQNVTLSCEQNLNHDAMYWYRQDPGQGLRLIYYSQIVNDFQKGDIAEGYSVSREKKESFPLTVTSAQKNPTAFYLCASRPWGAGNLNTEAFFGQGTRLTVV.